This TCR beta chain originates from a study of T cells in localized non-small cell lung cancer. Study-wide points: There were a median roughly 60 of the top 100 tumor clones appearing in adjacent lung. T cell clonality was highest in uninvolved adjacent lung, above tumor.

Atypia-free lung next to the tumor was sampled at least 2 cm from its margin. Regarding this clone: Its target is not known.

Some clones are missing from TCRdb's copy, which holds only in-frame ones; the method was immunoSEQ multiplex PCR. Of more than 1,500 clones listed, approximately 29% are singletons. Trimming left V 8 bases short and J 0 bases short, with 17 bases between. CDR3 length: 16 residues. Looked up from germline, CDR1 is LNHDA and CDR2 is SQIVND (reference sequence). The sequenced sample was normal lung tissue next to the tumor, obtained before any cancer treatment. The rearrangement links TRBV19 to TRBJ1-3, with D possibly being TRBD1 (5 bases). The source is a woman aged 35-70 years with stage III lung adenocarcinoma. The CDR3 sequence: CASRLGDLSSGNTIYF. CDR3 in DNA: TGTGCCAGTCGTCTGGGGGATTTAAGCTCTGGAAACACCATATATTTT.